This T cell receptor beta chain was retrieved from a study of shared clonotypes between healthy human individuals. Study conclusions and caveats: Estimated richness was generally greater in naive than memory subsets.

Libraries were prepared by immunoSEQ multiplex PCR; TCRdb keeps only in-frame clonotypes and omits some of them. The repertoire holds around 88,000 clones, with roughly 69% as singletons. This CDR3 comprises 15 residues. V was clipped by 3 bases and J by 4 bases; unmatched bases: 5. Germline V gene data show CDR1 as SGDLS and CDR2 as YYNGEE. With regard to this clone: Its antigen is not identified.

The clonotype originates from a man aged 25-40 years in good health. J is TRBJ2-1 and V is TRBV9; 9 nucleotides agree with TRBD1. The material sequenced was memory CD8+ T cells sorted from blood. Subset given: CD45RO+ cells pooled with CCR7-negative TemRA cells. The CDR3 region has the DNA TGTGCCAGCAGCGGACAGGACAGGGGTTACAATGAGCAGTTCTTC. Protein: CASSGQDRGYNEQFF. The whole variable domain, remainder taken from reference TRBV9 and TRBJ2-1, is DSGVTQTPKHLITATGQRVTLRCSPRSGDLSVYWYQQSLDQGLQFLIQYYNGEERAKGNILERFSAQQFPDLHSELNLSSLELGDSALYFCASSGQDRGYNEQFFGPGTRLTVL.